The 25 T cell receptor beta chains reported below all come from one sample, sequenced in a study of T cells in Graves' hyperthyroidism and ophthalmopathy. RNA transcripts provided the source from which TCR beta CDR3 regions were amplified. Researchers ran a first-round RT-PCR on the TCR CDR3 using the HTBI primer set. In TCRdb, the multiplex PCR reads were re-called with MiXCR into one record per CDR3 protein. Found here are about 480,000 distinct CDR3 sequences, approximately 15% of them singletons; the top ten hold around 17%. The material sequenced was blood. These receptors all come from a young woman with Graves' hyperthyroidism.

This clonotype was counted many times. The chain couples TRBV11-2 to TRBJ2-2; the D gene is possibly TRBD2 (6 bases). The CDR3 is 15 amino acids. The germline CDR1 and CDR2 sequences are SGHAT and FQNNGV. Trimming took off 3 bases at V and 3 bases at J, with 11 bases between the two ends. The DNA for the CDR3 is TGTGCCAGCAGCTTCACGGGAGCTGACACCGGGGAGCTGTTTTTT. Translation: CASSFTGADTGELFF.

This clonotype was seen many times. V usage is TRBV6-5 and J usage is TRBJ1-1, with 7 bases identical to TRBD1. CDR3 length equals 14 residues. The junction had 3 bases not matched to a gene; V was cut back by 1 base and J by 4 bases. Germline lookup yields CDR1 MNHEY and CDR2 SVGAGI. CDR3 DNA: TGTGCCAGCAGTTACTGGCAGGGGGGCACTGAAGCTTTCTTT. This gives the protein CASSYWQGGTEAFF.

This clonotype was observed many times. The chain links TRBV30 to TRBJ1-2, with 8 bases aligning to TRBD1. In germline, CDR1 is GTSNPN, CDR2 SVGIG (reference sequence). The J segment lost 4 bases and the V segment lost 5 bases, leaving 6 bases of the junction unmatched. The CDR3 has 13 amino acids. The CDR3 loop is CAWGRDRPYGYTF. CDR3 coding DNA: TGTGCCTGGGGCAGGGACAGGCCCTATGGCTACACCTTC.

This clonotype was found many times. The rearrangement links TRBV27 to TRBJ1-2; TRBD1 agrees at 7 bases. The CDR3 contains 14 residues. Trimming cost V 5 bases and J 0 bases; bases outside gene matches: 3. The germline CDR1 and CDR2 sequences are MNHEY and SMNVEV (reference sequence). CDR3 in amino acids: CASSLTGPNYGYTF. CDR3 bases: TGTGCCAGCAGTCTGACAGGGCCTAACTATGGCTACACCTTC.

This clonotype was counted many times. The junction and the germline gene differ at one end; a read error may be behind it. The chain recombines TRBV11-3 with TRBJ2-1; D might be TRBD1 (5 bases). This CDR3 region has 15 residues. Germline V gives CDR1 SGHNT, CDR2 YENEEA. For the CDR3, the DNA is TGTGCCAGCAGCTTAGATCCCGGCAGGGTCAATAAGCAGTTCTTC. Translating gives CASSLDPGRVNKQFF. The variable domain in full, with the rest retrieved from reference TRBV11-3 and TRBJ2-1, is EAGVVQSPRYKIIEKKQPVAFWCNPISGHNTLYWYLQNLGQGPELLIRYENEEAVDDSQLPKDRFSAERLKGVDSTLKIQPAELGDSAVYLCASSLDPGRVNKQFFGPGTRLTVL.

This clonotype showed up many times. The V and J genes are TRBV18 and TRBJ1-2, with 8 positions matching TRBD1. Unmatched junction bases numbered 5, after V lost 8 bases and J lost 3 bases. The CDR3 totals 13 residues. Germline V gene data show CDR1 as KGHSH and CDR2 as LQKENI. CDR3 protein: CASSPGQDYGYTF. DNA for the CDR3: TGTGCCAGCAGCCCGGGACAGGACTATGGCTACACCTTC. The full variable domain, rest sourced from reference TRBV18 and TRBJ1-2, is NAGVMQNPRHLVRRRGQEARLRCSPMKGHSHVYWYRQLPEEGLKFMVYLQKENIIDESGMPKERFSAEFPKEGPSILRIQQVVRGDSAAYFCASSPGQDYGYTFGSGTRLTVV.

In its sample, this clonotype was seen many times. The gene calls are TRBV12-3 or TRBV12-4 and TRBJ1-5; 8 bases map to TRBD1. The J segment lost 7 bases and the V segment lost 3 bases, leaving 11 bases of the junction unmatched. The CDR3 is 16 amino acids. In nucleotides, the CDR3 is TGTGCCAGCAGTTTGGGGGCGACAGGGGTTGGCCAGCCCCAGCATTTT. It translates to CASSLGATGVGQPQHF.

The sample holds many counts of this clonotype. This chain uses TRBV27 with TRBJ2-5; tentative D call: TRBD2 (5 bases). V lost 4 bases to trimming and J lost 2 bases, with 8 bases between them. Germline V gives CDR1 MNHEY, CDR2 SMNVEV (reference sequence). The CDR3 is 13 residues long. CDR3 protein: CASSYGLQETQYF. The CDR3 nucleotides read TGTGCCAGCAGTTACGGACTGCAAGAGACCCAGTACTTC.

This clonotype has just a few counts. The chain combines TRBV18 with TRBJ2-7, with D unresolved. Germline CDR1 reads KGHSH; CDR2 reads LQKENI. The CDR3 contains 15 residues. V was shortened by 8 bases and J by 6 bases, with 23 bases between the two germline ends. The CDR3, as DNA: TGTGCCAGCCCCCCCGACGCCCGCCTTCTTGGCGAGCAGTACTTC. Protein product: CASPPDARLLGEQYF.

This clonotype was found many times. The DNA of the CDR3 is TGTGCCAGCAGCGTAGCTGTAGCGGGAGAGACCCAGTACTTC. Its protein product is CASSVAVAGETQYF. The chain combines TRBV9 with TRBJ2-5; 7 nucleotides agree with TRBD2. CDR3 size: 14 residues. Germline V gives CDR1 SGDLS, CDR2 YYNGEE. After removal of 0 bases from V and 4 bases from J, the junction contained 3 bases not matched to a gene.

This clonotype has ten or more counts. V usage is TRBV27 and J usage is TRBJ2-3, with a tentative D call TRBD2 (5 bases). Germline V gene sequence: CDR1 MNHEY, CDR2 SMNVEV (reference sequence). This CDR3 contains 13 residues. CDR3 coding DNA: TGTGCTTCACGGACTCGGAGCACAGATACGCAGTATTTT. Encoded protein: CASRTRSTDTQYF.

This clonotype was counted ten times or more. The CDR3 nucleotides read TGTGCCAGCAGGACTAGACGGTGGGATGAGCAGTTCTTC. It yields the protein CASRTRRWDEQFF. The V gene is TRBV6-1, the J gene TRBJ2-1; weak D call: TRBD2 (6 bases). The germline V gene has CDR1 MNHNS and CDR2 SASEGT. Trimming left V 6 bases short and J 8 bases short, with 14 bases between. The CDR3 has 13 amino acids.

Here the CDR3 DNA reads TGCAGTGCTAGAGATCTCAGGGGGACAGGGGCCTCCTACGAGCAGTACGTC. As protein: CSARDLRGTGASYEQYV. The genes are TRBV20-1 and TRBJ2-7, with 10 bases aligning to TRBD1. The trim removed 0 bases at V and 0 bases at J, leaving 8 bases unmatched. Germline lookup yields CDR1 DFQATT and CDR2 SNEGSKA (reference sequence). This CDR3 is built from 17 residues.

The genes are TRBV15 and TRBJ1-2, with 11 bases identical to TRBD1. Trimming removed 0 bases from V and 0 bases from J; junction bases left unmatched: 3. The CDR3 has 17 residues. CDR1 and CDR2 from the germline V gene are LNHNV and YYDKDF (reference sequence). The CDR3 is CATSREGTGGPNYGYTF. CDR3 coding DNA: TGTGCCACCAGCAGAGAGGGGACAGGGGGTCCTAACTATGGCTACACCTTC.

In this sample, this clonotype turned up many times. The CDR3 coding sequence is TGTGCCAGCAGCTTAGGGGCAGGACTAGCGGGAGTCGATGAGCAGTTCTTC. Translated, it gives CASSLGAGLAGVDEQFF. This rearrangement joins TRBV7-2 to TRBJ2-1, with 13 bases aligning to TRBD2. The CDR3 runs to 17 residues. V lost 1 base to trimming and J lost 8 bases; unmatched junction nucleotides: 8. Per the germline V gene, CDR1 is SGHTA and CDR2 is FQGNSA.

This clonotype was picked up many times. The rearrangement uses TRBV3-1 and TRBJ1-1, with D tentatively TRBD1 (5 bases). The ends were cut back, 4 bases at V and 5 bases at J, with 17 bases in the middle. The germline CDR1 and CDR2 sequences are LGHDT and YNNKEL (reference sequence). The CDR3 is 15 residues long. CDR3 sequence (DNA): TGTGCCAGCAGCCTTAATCCCTCCGGGACGACTGAAGCTTTCTTT. Its translation: CASSLNPSGTTEAFF.

This clonotype was seen at least ten times. CDR3 residues: CASSLLGGRNNEQFF. The CDR3 DNA reads as TGTGCCAGCAGCTTACTTGGCGGGAGGAACAATGAGCAGTTCTTC. V and J are TRBV7-3 and TRBJ2-1, with 8 positions matching TRBD2. With 2 bases clipped from V and 5 bases from J, the junction kept 5 bases outside the gene matches. Germline CDR1 reads SGHTA; CDR2 reads FQGTGA. There are 15 residues in the CDR3.

V gene TRBV7-3 combines with J gene TRBJ2-2; D assignment may be TRBD1 or TRBD2 (5 bases each). The V gene's germline CDR1 is SGHTA and CDR2 FQGTGA. V was cut by 5 bases and J by 6 bases, with 16 bases left in between. The CDR3 has 15 amino acids. As DNA, the CDR3 is TGTGCCAGCAGCCCCGGGGCACTCCCGCCCGGGGAGCTGTTTTTT. It codes for CASSPGALPPGELFF.

This clonotype turned up a few times. V is TRBV29-1 and J is TRBJ2-1; D uncertain. Germline V lookup: CDR1 SQVTM, CDR2 ANQGSEA. The CDR3 is 15 amino acids. V lost 1 base, J lost 2 bases, and 12 bases lay in between. The CDR3 here is CSVEAEPDPYNEQFF. Written as DNA, the CDR3 is TGCAGCGTTGAAGCTGAGCCGGACCCCTACAATGAGCAGTTCTTC.

About this clonotype: This may come from a read error, since a much larger clone is one base off. The CDR3 spells CASSVSGLAYNEQFF. The CDR3, as DNA: TGTGCCAGCAGTGTTTCAGGACTAGCGTACAATGAGCAGTTCTTC. The chain employs TRBV25-1 and TRBJ2-1; TRBD2 matches at 9 bases. The junction had 5 bases not matched to a gene; V was cut back by 4 bases and J by 4 bases. The CDR3 contains 15 residues. Germline loops: CDR1 MGHDK, CDR2 SYGVNS.

This rearrangement joins TRBV2 to TRBJ1-2, with D perhaps matching TRBD1 (6 bases). Germline V lookup: CDR1 SNHLY, CDR2 FYNNEI. The V end lost 10 bases, the J end lost 3 bases, and 15 bases lay between the germline ends. The CDR3 consists of 13 residues. CDR3 nucleotides: TGTGCCACTAGTGAGGACAGAGACTATGGCTACACCTTC. Its translation is CATSEDRDYGYTF.

V usage is TRBV12-3 or TRBV12-4 and J usage is TRBJ2-7; D might be TRBD2 (5 bases). V was cut by 6 bases and J by 2 bases, with 14 bases left in between. CDR3 length: 14 residues. The CDR3, as DNA: TGTGCCAGCAGCCCCCTGGGGAGCGCCTACGAGCAGTACGTC. This translates into CASSPLGSAYEQYV.

This clonotype was seen ten or more times. V and J are TRBV29-1 and TRBJ2-3, with 10 bases that match TRBD2. The CDR3 sequence is 14 residues long. Germline V gives CDR1 SQVTM, CDR2 ANQGSEA. J was trimmed by 0 bases and V by 4 bases; bases with no gene match: 1. The CDR3 coding sequence is TGCAGCGTTGCGACTAGCGGGAGCACAGATACGCAGTATTTT. Protein sequence: CSVATSGSTDTQYF.

This clonotype was seen only a few times. This chain links TRBV10-1 with TRBJ2-1; 9 nucleotides align to TRBD2. This CDR3 contains 19 residues. Germline trimming cut 2 bases from V and 9 bases from J; bases unmatched to any gene: 20. In germline, CDR1 is WNHNN, CDR2 SYGVQD (reference sequence). The CDR3 reads CASSEPRGGLAGWVGEQFF. CDR3 coding DNA: TGCGCCAGCAGTGAGCCCCGAGGGGGGCTAGCGGGATGGGTGGGTGAGCAGTTCTTC.

The sample holds many counts of this clonotype. The chain employs TRBV11-2 and TRBJ2-7; D possibly corresponds to TRBD1 (6 bases). Looked up from germline, CDR1 is SGHAT and CDR2 is FQNNGV. V lost 4 bases to trimming and J lost 4 bases, with 14 bases between them. The CDR3 extends over 14 amino acids. The CDR3 loop is CASSSKQGGYEQYV. Written as DNA, the CDR3 is TGTGCCAGCAGCTCAAAACAGGGCGGGTACGAGCAGTACGTC.